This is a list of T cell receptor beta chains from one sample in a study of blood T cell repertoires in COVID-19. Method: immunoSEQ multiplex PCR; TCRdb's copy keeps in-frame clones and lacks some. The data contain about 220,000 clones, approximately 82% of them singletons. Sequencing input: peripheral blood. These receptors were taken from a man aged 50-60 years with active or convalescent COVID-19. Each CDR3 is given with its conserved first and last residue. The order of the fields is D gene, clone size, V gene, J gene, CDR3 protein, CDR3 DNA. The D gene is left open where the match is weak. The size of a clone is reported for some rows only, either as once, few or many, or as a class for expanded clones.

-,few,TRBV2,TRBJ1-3,CASSEFLGDSGNTIYF,TGTGCCAGCAGTGAATTCTTGGGAGACTCTGGAAACACCATATATTTT
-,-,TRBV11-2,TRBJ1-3,CASSLIRRDLGSGNTIYF,TGTGCCAGCAGCTTAATCCGGCGGGACCTCGGTTCGGGAAACACCATATATTTT
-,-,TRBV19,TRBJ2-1,CASSIKNGSPYNEQFF,TGTGCCAGTAGTATTAAGAACGGGTCTCCCTACAATGAGCAGTTCTTC
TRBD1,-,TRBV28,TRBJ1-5,CASSRQGQGQPQHF,TGTGCCAGCAGTCGACAGGGACAGGGTCAGCCCCAGCATTTT
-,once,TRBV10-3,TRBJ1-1,CAIRVARSDPNTEAFF,TGTGCCATCAGAGTAGCCCGGTCAGATCCTAACACTGAAGCTTTCTTT
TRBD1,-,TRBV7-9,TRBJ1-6,CASSQGGGKSPLHF,TGTGCCAGCAGCCAAGGGGGCGGGAAATCACCCCTCCACTTT
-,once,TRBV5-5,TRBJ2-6,CASSLQGTGANVLTF,TGTGCCAGCAGCTTGCAGGGTACGGGGGCCAACGTCCTGACTTTC
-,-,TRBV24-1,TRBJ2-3,CATENRGRRCTDTQYF,TGTGCCACCGAGAATCGAGGGCGTCGATGCACAGATACGCAGTATTTT
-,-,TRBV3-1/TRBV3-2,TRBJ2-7,CASSLYYEQYF,TGTGCCAGCAGCCTCTACTACGAGCAGTACTTC
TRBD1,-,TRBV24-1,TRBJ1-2,CATSDSGQGPFKYGYTF,TGTGCCACCAGTGATTCCGGACAGGGCCCGTTTAAGTATGGCTACACCTTC
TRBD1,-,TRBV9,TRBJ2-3,CASSARRDRGTDTQYF,TGTGCCAGCAGCGCACGCCGGGACAGGGGCACAGATACGCAGTATTTT
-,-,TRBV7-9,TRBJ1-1,CASSRPGTEAFF,TGTGCCAGCAGCCGCCCGGGGACTGAAGCTTTCTTT
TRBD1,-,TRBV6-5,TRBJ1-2,CASSTPGTGGFNTF,TGTGCCAGCAGTACACCCGGGACAGGGGGTTTCAACACCTTC
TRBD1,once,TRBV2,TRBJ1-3,CASRHRGLGNTIYF,TGTGCCAGCAGACACAGGGGGCTTGGAAACACCATATATTTT
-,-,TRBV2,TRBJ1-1,CASSEPTEEGGTEAFF,TGTGCCAGCAGTGAACCCACGGAGGAAGGCGGGACTGAAGCTTTCTTT
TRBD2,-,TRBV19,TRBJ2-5,CASSIGPSGRETQYF,TGTGCCAGTAGTATAGGGCCTAGCGGGAGAGAGACCCAGTACTTC
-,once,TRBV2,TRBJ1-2,CASSEDTNYGYTF,TGTGCCAGCAGTGAGGACACAAACTATGGCTACACCTTC
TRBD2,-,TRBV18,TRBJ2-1,CASSPGTSGRHNEQFF,TGTGCCAGCTCACCAGGGACTAGCGGGAGACACAATGAGCAGTTCTTC
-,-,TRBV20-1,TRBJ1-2,CSASPPGGYTF,TGCAGTGCCTCCCCACCGGGGGGCTACACCTTC
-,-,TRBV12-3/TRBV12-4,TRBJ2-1,CASSFRGNEQFF,TGTGCCAGCAGTTTTCGAGGCAATGAGCAGTTCTTC
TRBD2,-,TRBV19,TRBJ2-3,CASSTGLAASTDTQYF,TGTGCCAGTAGTACCGGACTAGCGGCTAGCACAGATACGCAGTATTTT
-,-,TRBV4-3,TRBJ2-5,CASSQDPGMETQYF,TGCGCCAGCAGCCAAGATCCGGGGATGGAGACCCAGTACTTC
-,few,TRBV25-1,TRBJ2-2,CASSGQRNTGELFF,TGTGCCAGCAGTGGGCAGCGGAACACCGGGGAGCTGTTTTTT
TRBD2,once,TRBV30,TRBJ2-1,CASGRSSYNEQFF,TGTGCCAGCGGGAGAAGCTCCTACAATGAGCAGTTCTTC
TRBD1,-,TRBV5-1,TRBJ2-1,CASSGTGGHNEQFF,TGCGCCAGCTCCGGGACAGGGGGTCACAATGAGCAGTTCTTC
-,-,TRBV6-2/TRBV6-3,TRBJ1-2,CASSHGQNYGYTF,TGTGCCAGCAGCCACGGACAGAACTATGGCTACACCTTC
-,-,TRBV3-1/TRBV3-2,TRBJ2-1,CASSQAGNSYNEQFF,TGTGCCAGCAGCCAAGCGGGGAACTCCTACAATGAGCAGTTCTTC
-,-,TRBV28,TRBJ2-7,CASSPPPGGPIYEQYF,TGTGCCAGCAGTCCACCACCTGGGGGCCCCATCTACGAGCAGTACTTC
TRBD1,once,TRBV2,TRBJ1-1,CASSWTGETEAFF,TGTGCCAGCAGTTGGACAGGGGAGACTGAAGCTTTCTTT
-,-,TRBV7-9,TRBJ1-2,CASGRPGEYYGYTF,TGTGCCAGCGGCAGACCGGGAGAGTACTATGGCTACACCTTC
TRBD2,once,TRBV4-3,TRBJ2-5,CASSQDRRLAGWQETQYF,TGCGCCAGCAGCCAAGATAGGCGGCTAGCGGGGTGGCAAGAGACCCAGTACTTC
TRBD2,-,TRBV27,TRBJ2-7,CASSLSTPSRGSSYEQYF,TGTGCCAGCAGTCTATCCACCCCTAGTCGCGGGAGCTCCTACGAGCAGTACTTC
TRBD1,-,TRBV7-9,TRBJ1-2,CASSPQGSHGYTF,TGTGCCAGCAGCCCACAGGGGTCGCATGGCTACACCTTC
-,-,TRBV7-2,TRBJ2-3,CASSSGVRRADTQYF,TGTGCCAGCAGCTCGGGGGTTCGGAGGGCAGATACGCAGTATTTT
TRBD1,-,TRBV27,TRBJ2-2,CASSLTTGAGTGELFF,TGTGCCAGCAGTCTAACTACAGGGGCGGGCACCGGGGAGCTGTTTTTT
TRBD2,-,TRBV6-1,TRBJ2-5,CASSEVGRLAGEETQYF,TGTGCCAGCAGTGAAGTGGGTAGGCTAGCGGGGGAAGAGACCCAGTACTTC
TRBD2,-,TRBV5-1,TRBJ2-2,CASSSGLAGAGELFF,TGCGCCAGCAGCTCCGGACTAGCGGGGGCCGGGGAGCTGTTTTTT
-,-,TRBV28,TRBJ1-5,CASSSTESNQPQHF,TGTGCCAGCAGTTCGACAGAGAGCAATCAGCCCCAGCATTTT
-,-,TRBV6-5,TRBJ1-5,CASIHAGVDQPQHF,TGTGCCAGCATTCATGCAGGGGTAGACCAGCCCCAGCATTTT
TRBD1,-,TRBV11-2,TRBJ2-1,CASSLVQGQGEAPYNEQFF,TGTGCCAGCAGCTTAGTCCAAGGACAGGGAGAGGCCCCCTACAATGAGCAGTTCTTC
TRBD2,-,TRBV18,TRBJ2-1,CASSPIQGGRNEQFF,TGTGCCAGCTCACCTATCCAGGGCGGGAGAAATGAGCAGTTCTTC